These 8 T cell receptor beta chains originate from one sample sequenced in a study of beta chain features in type 1 diabetes. Isolated RNA was reverse transcribed in full, so expressed TCRB transcripts were sequenced. Here immunoSEQ multiplex PCR was the method, and the copy in TCRdb shows in-frame clones only, minus some. The sample lists about 360,000 clones, around 13% occurring once. Their antigens remain unidentified. Study-level results: In all four CD4+ subsets, TCRB CDR3 length was significantly, moderately reduced in type 1 diabetes.

Sequenced: naive CD4+ T cells from blood. The receptor set was obtained from a young woman with type 1 diabetes.

The chain links TRBV7-8 to TRBJ2-3; possibly TRBD1 for D (6 bases). The CDR3 length is 15 residues. Trimming removed 3 bases from V and 2 bases from J, with 12 bases in between. Germline CDR1 reads SGHVS; CDR2 reads FQNEAQ. The chain's CDR3 is CASSFRRQDTDTQYF. In DNA form, the CDR3 reads TGTGCCAGCAGCTTTAGGCGACAGGACACAGATACGCAGTATTTT.

There are a few counts of this clone. V is TRBV6-5 and J is TRBJ1-2, with 9 bases fitting TRBD1. Germline V lookup: CDR1 MNHEY, CDR2 SVGAGI. The trim removed 2 bases at V and 5 bases at J, leaving 6 bases unmatched. The CDR3 has 15 residues. This CDR3 reads CASSYLSGTGYGYTF. The CDR3 DNA reads TGTGCCAGCAGTTACCTCTCAGGGACAGGGTATGGCTACACCTTC.

The chain couples TRBV4-1 to TRBJ2-5; TRBD2 matches at 13 bases. The CDR3 consists of 16 residues. Germline assignment: CDR1 MGHRA and CDR2 YSYEKL. The trim removed 1 base at V and 5 bases at J, leaving 4 bases unmatched. The CDR3 loop reads CASSQAGLAGEETQYF. CDR3 nucleotide sequence: TGCGCCAGCAGCCAAGCCGGACTAGCGGGAGAGGAGACCCAGTACTTC.

The chain joins TRBV7-9 to TRBJ2-1; the match to TRBD2 covers 9 bases. Germline V CDR1 and CDR2: SEHNR, FQNEAQ (reference sequence). This CDR3 contains 16 residues. V dropped 4 bases and J dropped 5; count of bases not matched to a gene: 9. The chain's CDR3 is CASSSTSPSGNNEQFF. CDR3 DNA sequence: TGTGCCAGCAGCTCTACTTCTCCTAGCGGGAACAATGAGCAGTTCTTC.

In this sample, this clone turned up a few times. The chain recombines TRBV5-6 with TRBJ2-1; 7 nucleotides agree with TRBD1. With 4 bases clipped from V and 8 bases from J, the junction kept 6 bases outside the gene matches. Germline V gene lookup returns CDR1 SGHDT and CDR2 YYEEEE. There are 13 residues in the CDR3. CDR3 protein: CASSRDSRDEQFF. DNA of the CDR3: TGTGCCAGCAGCCGGGACAGTCGCGATGAGCAGTTCTTC. Complete variable domain (other parts from reference TRBV5-6 and TRBJ2-1): DAGVTQSPTHLIKTRGQQVTLRCSPKSGHDTVSWYQQALGQGPQFIFQYYEEEERQRGNFPDRFSGHQFPNYSSELNVNALLLGDSALYLCASSRDSRDEQFFGPGTRLTVL.

The table lists this clone with a few counts. This chain uses TRBV9 with TRBJ2-6, with no clear D. The CDR3 loop spans 15 amino acids. Trimming stripped 0 bases from V and 1 base from J, with 5 bases between. The germline CDR1 and CDR2 sequences are SGDLS and YYNGEE. Written as DNA, the CDR3 is TGTGCCAGCAGCGTAGTTTCATCTGGGGCCAACGTCCTGACTTTC. This codes for CASSVVSSGANVLTF.

This clone was observed a handful of times. V usage is TRBV19 and J usage is TRBJ2-7; tentative D call: TRBD1 (6 bases). CDR1 LNHDA and CDR2 SQIVND come from the germline V gene (reference sequence). The V end was cut by 5 bases, the J end by 3 bases, with 14 bases between. The CDR3 extends over 14 amino acids. The chain's CDR3 is CASSRAGDLYEQYF. The CDR3 nucleotides read TGTGCCAGTAGTCGGGCAGGGGACCTCTACGAGCAGTACTTC.

The genes are TRBV19 and TRBJ2-1, with 9 bases matching TRBD2. V lost 4 bases and J lost 4; bases outside the gene matches: 8. This CDR3 is 16 amino acids long. Germline CDR1 reads LNHDA; CDR2 reads SQIVND (reference sequence). The CDR3 nucleotides are TGTGCCAGTAGTACCGGGGGCGGGAGGGTGTACAATGAGCAGTTCTTC. It yields the protein CASSTGGGRVYNEQFF.